A selection of T cell receptor beta chains follows, all from one sample in a study of Ad26.COV2.S vaccination and SARS-CoV-2 variants. Data came from immunoSEQ multiplex PCR; TCRdb stores just in-frame clones and leaves some out. The table records 360,000 or so clones, about nine tenths of them present only once. The specimen comprised peripheral blood, sampled in a trial of Ad26.COV2.S vaccine versus placebo. Every receptor here comes from a person between 18 and 59 years old who received the Ad26.COV2.S COVID-19 vaccine or a placebo. Both conserved end residues are part of each CDR3. A D gene is named only where the DNA matches it firmly.

D gene,V gene,CDR3 protein
NA,TRBV3-1/TRBV3-2,CASSRLRGEINYGYTF
TRBD1,TRBV6-6,CASSKSGQHYEQYF
NA,TRBV5-1,CASSLAGGNEKLFF
NA,TRBV28,CASSSSPSEKLFF
NA,TRBV10-1,CARANRTSGEQYF
TRBD2,TRBV2,CASKGSGIVSYNEQFF
NA,TRBV4-1,CASSQPVTVNYGYTF
TRBD1,TRBV28,CASSEPGQGQYGYTF
NA,TRBV7-9,CASSADLLYNEQFF
TRBD2,TRBV4-3,CASSQDSGLAGYEQYF
TRBD2,TRBV4-1,CASSQVDMGLAGYNEQFF
NA,TRBV7-3,CASSLIGNSGNTIYF
NA,TRBV7-9,CASSRDPEKTQYF
NA,TRBV4-1,CASSRGTGANVLTF
NA,TRBV27,CASSMGLNNSPLHF
TRBD2,TRBV7-9,CASSLAENTGELFF
NA,TRBV6-5,CASTSRGRNTEAFF
NA,TRBV20-1,CSAENTGELFF
TRBD2,TRBV30,CAWIHPGGASSYEQYF
TRBD2,TRBV11-2,CASSNGLAGNTGELFF
NA,TRBV28,CASSLGANYGYTF
TRBD2,TRBV14,CASSHGTSGNNEQFF
NA,TRBV4-3,CASSQKTISYEQYF
TRBD2,TRBV27,CASSIKGLAGPYEQYF
TRBD1,TRBV28,CASTRTGGGEQYF
TRBD2,TRBV5-4,CASSIVAGGGKNIQYF
NA,TRBV29-1,CSVVKTRNTEAFF
NA,TRBV6-5,CASSNRGLKNTEAFF
NA,TRBV7-6,CASSSWRAGSLYEQYF
NA,TRBV3-1/TRBV3-2,CASSQARGLLGNEQFF
NA,TRBV20-1,CSARLNTQYF
NA,TRBV2,CASNRVSNLEQYF
TRBD2,TRBV6-5,CASDKGAGQETQYF
TRBD1,TRBV7-2,CASSPLSGTASYNEQFF
TRBD1,TRBV5-1,CASSTGQGVGNEQFF